This TCR beta chain derives from a study of lymphopenia after photon versus proton radiotherapy (dated by TCRdb to about 2019). Looking at the study overall: In patients with gastrointestinal tumors who developed high-grade lymphopenia, the study compared the immunological effects of photon radiation therapy with those of proton radiation therapy. The cohort included approximately 18 patients with gastrointestinal tumors who developed lymphopenia after receiving either photon or proton therapy. The goal of the study was to describe how the two radiation modalities differ in their effects on the immune system.

The method was the immunoSEQ multiplex PCR assay. Alongside multiparametric flow cytometry, deep sequencing of rearranged TCR beta loci was used to profile the T cell repertoires. TCRdb retrieved this table from immuneACCESS and kept in-frame rearrangements only. Not all clones are present; in checked studies, unresolved V genes account for under half, and no reason is known for the remainder. The sample table contains 65,000 to 90,000 clones; only one count was recorded for 85% to 95% of them. Around 2.2% of the sample is taken by the ten largest. The germline V gene gives CDR1 as MDHEN and CDR2 as SYDVKM. The CDR3 spans 15 residues, from the cysteine through the phenylalanine. CDR3 DNA only is kept here, 45 bases in frame from base 1. V gives up 4 bases and J gives up 5 bases, and the segment between their germline ends measures 15 bases. What the authors observed across the whole study: After the lymphocyte count nadir, photon-treated repertoires showed oligoclonal expansion, especially of CD8+ Temra cells, which drove the drop in diversity. Across the cohort, an inverse correlation was found between a larger post-nadir drop in TCR diversity and overall survival time among patients who died. Relative stability during treatment was observed in proton-treated patients, whereas loss of naive T cells and TCR diversity and gain of effector/memory populations were observed in photon-treated patients. The survival association was examined only in patients who died, and the authors described better survival with proton therapy as a possibility, not as a demonstrated result.

On this clone itself: Its antigen target is currently unknown. Per-nucleotide qualities are absent, and no much larger clonotype sits a single base away.

The sequencing used peripheral blood, collected from a patient treated with photon-based radiotherapy. Here the chain combines TRBV28 and TRBJ2-1; TRBD1 is a weak D gene call, 6 bases matching. This clonotype originated in a woman between 40 and 55 years old with cholangiocarcinoma. The CDR3 region: CASSSPTQGNNEQFF. The nucleotide sequence is TGTGCCAGCAGTTCACCCACGCAGGGGAACAATGAGCAGTTCTTC.